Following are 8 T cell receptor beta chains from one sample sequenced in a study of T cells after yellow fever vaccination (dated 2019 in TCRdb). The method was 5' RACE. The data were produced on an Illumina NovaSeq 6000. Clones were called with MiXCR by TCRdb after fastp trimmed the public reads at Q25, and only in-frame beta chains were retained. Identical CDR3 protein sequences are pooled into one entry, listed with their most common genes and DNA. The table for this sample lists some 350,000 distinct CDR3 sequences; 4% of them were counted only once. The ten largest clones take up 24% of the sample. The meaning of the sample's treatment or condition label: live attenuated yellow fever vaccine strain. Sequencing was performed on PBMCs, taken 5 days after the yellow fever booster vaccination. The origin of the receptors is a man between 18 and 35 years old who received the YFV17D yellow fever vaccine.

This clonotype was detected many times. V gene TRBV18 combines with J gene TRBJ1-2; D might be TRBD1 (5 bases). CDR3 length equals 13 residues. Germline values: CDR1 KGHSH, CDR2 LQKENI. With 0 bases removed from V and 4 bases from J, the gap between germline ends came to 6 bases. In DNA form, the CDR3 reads TGTGCCAGCTCACCACCCGGGGCCTATGGCTACACCTTC. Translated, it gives CASSPPGAYGYTF.

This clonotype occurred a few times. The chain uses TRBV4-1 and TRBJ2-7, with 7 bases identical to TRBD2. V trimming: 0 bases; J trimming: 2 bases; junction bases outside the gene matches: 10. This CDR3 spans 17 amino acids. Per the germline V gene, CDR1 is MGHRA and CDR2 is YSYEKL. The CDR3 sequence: CASSQEEAGVLPYEQYV. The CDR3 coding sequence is TGCGCCAGCAGCCAAGAAGAGGCGGGGGTCCTCCCCTACGAGCAGTACGTC.

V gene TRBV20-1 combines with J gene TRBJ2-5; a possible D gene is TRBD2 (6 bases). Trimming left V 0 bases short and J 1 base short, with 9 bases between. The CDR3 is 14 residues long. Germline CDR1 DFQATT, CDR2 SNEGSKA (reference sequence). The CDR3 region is CSARDRTTQETQYF. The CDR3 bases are TGCAGTGCTAGAGATCGGACTACCCAAGAGACCCAGTACTTC.

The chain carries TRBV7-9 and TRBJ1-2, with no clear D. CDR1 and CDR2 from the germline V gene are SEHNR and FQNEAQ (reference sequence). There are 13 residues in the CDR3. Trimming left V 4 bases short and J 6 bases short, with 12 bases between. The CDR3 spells CASSSRQGDGYTF. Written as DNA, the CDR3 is TGTGCCAGCAGCTCCCGACAAGGAGATGGCTACACCTTC.

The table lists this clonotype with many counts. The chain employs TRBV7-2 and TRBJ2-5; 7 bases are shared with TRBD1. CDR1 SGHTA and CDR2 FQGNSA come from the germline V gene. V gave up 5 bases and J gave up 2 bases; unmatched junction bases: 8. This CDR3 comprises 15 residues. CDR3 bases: TGTGCCAGCAGCGCCAGGGGGAGAGAACAAGAGACCCAGTACTTC. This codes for CASSARGREQETQYF.

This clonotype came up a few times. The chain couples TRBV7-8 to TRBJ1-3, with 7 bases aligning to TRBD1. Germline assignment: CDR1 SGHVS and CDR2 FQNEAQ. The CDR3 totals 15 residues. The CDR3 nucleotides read TGTGCGTCCTCCCGGGGAGGGGGCGAGGTGAACACCATATATTTT. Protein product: CASSRGGGEVNTIYF.

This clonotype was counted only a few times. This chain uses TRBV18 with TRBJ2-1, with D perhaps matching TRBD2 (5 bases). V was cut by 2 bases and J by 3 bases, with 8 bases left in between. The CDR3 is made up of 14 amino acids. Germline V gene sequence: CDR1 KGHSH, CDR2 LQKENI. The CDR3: CASSPSSRYNEQFF. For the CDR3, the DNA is TGTGCCAGCTCACCATCTAGCCGCTACAATGAGCAGTTCTTC.

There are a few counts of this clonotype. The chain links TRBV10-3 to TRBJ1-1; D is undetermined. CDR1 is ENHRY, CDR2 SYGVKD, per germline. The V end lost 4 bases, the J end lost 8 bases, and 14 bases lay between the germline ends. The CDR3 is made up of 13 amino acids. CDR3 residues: CAISGFETLEAFF. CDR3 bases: TGTGCCATCAGTGGTTTCGAGACACTCGAAGCTTTCTTT.